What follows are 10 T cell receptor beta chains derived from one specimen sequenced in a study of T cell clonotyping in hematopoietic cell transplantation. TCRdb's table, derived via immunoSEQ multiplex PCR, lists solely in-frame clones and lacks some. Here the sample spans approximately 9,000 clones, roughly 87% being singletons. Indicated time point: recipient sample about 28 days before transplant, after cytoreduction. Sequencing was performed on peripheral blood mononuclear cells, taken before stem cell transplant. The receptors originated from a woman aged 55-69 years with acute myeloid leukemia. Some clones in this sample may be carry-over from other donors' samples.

In DNA, the CDR3 is TGTGCCAGCAGCTCTCTAGCGGGCACAGATACGCAGTATTTT. The encoded protein is CASSSLAGTDTQYF. The gene calls are TRBV5-6 and TRBJ2-3; 7 positions match TRBD2. There are 14 residues in the CDR3. V gave up 3 bases and J gave up 1 base; unmatched junction bases: 2. Germline V gene data show CDR1 as SGHDT and CDR2 as YYEEEE.

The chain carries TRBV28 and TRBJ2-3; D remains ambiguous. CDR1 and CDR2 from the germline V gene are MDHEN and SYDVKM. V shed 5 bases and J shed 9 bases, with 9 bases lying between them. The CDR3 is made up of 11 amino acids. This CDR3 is CASSPSGTQYF. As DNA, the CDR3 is TGTGCCAGCAGTCCCTCAGGCACGCAGTATTTT. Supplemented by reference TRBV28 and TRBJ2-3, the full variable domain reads DVKVTQSSRYLVKRTGEKVFLECVQDMDHENMFWYRQDPGLGLRLIYFSYDVKMKEKGDIPEGYSVSREKKERFSLILESASTNQTSMYLCASSPSGTQYFGPGTRLTVL.

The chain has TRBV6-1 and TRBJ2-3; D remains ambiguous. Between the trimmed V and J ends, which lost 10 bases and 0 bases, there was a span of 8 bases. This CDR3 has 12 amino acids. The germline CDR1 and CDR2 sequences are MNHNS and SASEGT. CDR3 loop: CATATSTDTQYF. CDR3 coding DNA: TGTGCCACCGCGACTAGCACAGATACGCAGTATTTT.

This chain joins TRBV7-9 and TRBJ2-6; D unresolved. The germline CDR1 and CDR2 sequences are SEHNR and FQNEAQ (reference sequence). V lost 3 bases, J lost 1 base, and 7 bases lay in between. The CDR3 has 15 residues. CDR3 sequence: CASSFPGSGANVLTF. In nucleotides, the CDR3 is TGTGCCAGCAGCTTTCCTGGGTCTGGGGCCAACGTCCTGACTTTC. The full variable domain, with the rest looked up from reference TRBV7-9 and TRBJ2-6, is DTGVSQNPRHKITKRGQNVTFRCDPISEHNRLYWYRQTLGQGPEFLTYFQNEAQLEKSRLLSDRFSAERPKGSFSTLEIQRTEQGDSAMYLCASSFPGSGANVLTFGAGSRLTVL.

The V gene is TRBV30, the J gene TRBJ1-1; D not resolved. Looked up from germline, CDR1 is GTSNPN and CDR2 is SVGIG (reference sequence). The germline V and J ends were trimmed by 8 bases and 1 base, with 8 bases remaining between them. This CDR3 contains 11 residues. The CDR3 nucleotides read TGTGCCGGGGAGAGGAACACTGAAGCTTTCTTT. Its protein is CAGERNTEAFF.

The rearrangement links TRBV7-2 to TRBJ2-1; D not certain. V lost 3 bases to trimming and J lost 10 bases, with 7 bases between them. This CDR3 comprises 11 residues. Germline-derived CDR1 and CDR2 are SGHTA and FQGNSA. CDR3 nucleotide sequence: TGTGCCAGCAGCTTGGTGTGGGAGCAGTTCTTC. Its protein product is CASSLVWEQFF.

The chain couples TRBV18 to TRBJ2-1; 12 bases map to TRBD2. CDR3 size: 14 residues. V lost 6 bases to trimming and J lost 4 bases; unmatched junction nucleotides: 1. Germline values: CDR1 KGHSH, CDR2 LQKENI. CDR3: CASSTSGSYNEQFF. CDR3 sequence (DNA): TGTGCCAGCTCGACTAGCGGGAGTTACAATGAGCAGTTCTTC. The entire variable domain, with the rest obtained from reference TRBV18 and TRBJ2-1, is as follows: NAGVMQNPRHLVRRRGQEARLRCSPMKGHSHVYWYRQLPEEGLKFMVYLQKENIIDESGMPKERFSAEFPKEGPSILRIQQVVRGDSAAYFCASSTSGSYNEQFFGPGTRLTVL.

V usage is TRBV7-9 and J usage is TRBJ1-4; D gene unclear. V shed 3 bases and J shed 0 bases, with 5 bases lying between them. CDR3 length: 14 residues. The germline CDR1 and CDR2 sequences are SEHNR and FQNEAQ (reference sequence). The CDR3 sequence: CASSLGATNEKLFF. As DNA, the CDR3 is TGTGCCAGCAGCTTGGGTGCAACTAATGAAAAACTGTTTTTT.

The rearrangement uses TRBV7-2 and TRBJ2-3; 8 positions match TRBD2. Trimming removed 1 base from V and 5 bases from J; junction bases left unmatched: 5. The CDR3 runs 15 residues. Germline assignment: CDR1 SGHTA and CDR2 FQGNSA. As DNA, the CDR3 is TGTGCCAGCAGCTTAGTGGCGGGAGGTGGAGATACGCAGTATTTT. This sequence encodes CASSLVAGGGDTQYF. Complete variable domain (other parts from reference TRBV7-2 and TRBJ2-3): GAGVSQSPSNKVTEKGKDVELRCDPISGHTALYWYRQSLGQGLEFLIYFQGNSAPDKSGLPSDRFSAERTGGSVSTLTIQRTQQEDSAVYLCASSLVAGGGDTQYFGPGTRLTVL.

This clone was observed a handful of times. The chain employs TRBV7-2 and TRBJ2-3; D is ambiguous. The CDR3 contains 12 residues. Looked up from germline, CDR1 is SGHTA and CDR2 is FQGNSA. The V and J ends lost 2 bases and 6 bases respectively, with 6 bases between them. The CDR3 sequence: CASSLLRDTQYF. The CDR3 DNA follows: TGTGCCAGCAGCTTATTGCGCGATACGCAGTATTTT.